The text below deals with one T cell receptor (beta chain). It has no known antigen specificity. It has no much larger one-base neighbor in the sample; base qualities were not kept. The sequencing machine was an Illumina HiSeq 1500. TCRdb passed the public sequencing reads through fastp at Q25 and MiXCR, retaining productive beta sequences. Rows with one shared CDR3 protein collapse into an entry with the most common genes and DNA. Present in this sample are nearly 550,000 distinct CDR3 sequences, 16% of which were seen just once. The ten most abundant clones make up 20% to 30% of the sample. Trimming takes 1 base from V and 2 bases from J, and the germline ends sit 21 bases apart. The CDR3 covers 19 residues, taking in both the cysteine and the phenylalanine. The sequence is cut down to CDR3 DNA, 57 bases in frame from base 1. CDR1 and CDR2, per the germline V gene, are SGDLS and YYNGEE. This sample was included in a study of T cell repertoires in cytomegalovirus infection (dated by TCRdb to about 2019). Turning to the overall study: Donor HLA type was relevant to the analysis, because carriage of CMV infection together with the matching HLA type was indicated by public TCR beta signatures. Beyond this particular receptor, the publication reports: Carriers of CMV infection plus the relevant HLA type were discriminated by the cumulative frequency of public TCR beta family members in the study cohort and in an independent roughly 340-donor cohort. In the ex vivo response, HLA-C-restricted CMV-specific TCR beta clonotypes were dominant, and in two of eight donors the single most frequent clonotype came from this HLA-C-restricted group.

Sequencing was performed on CD8+ T cells from PBMCs. This clonotype was sampled from a human donor in good health (CMV status not recorded). Some clones in this sample may be carry-over from other donors' samples. Recombination linked TRBV9 to TRBJ2-2; the D segment could be TRBD2, given 5 matching bases. The nucleotide sequence reads as follows: TGTGCCAGCAGCGTACCTCAACCTAGCCACGAAGCTAACACCGGGGAGCTGTTTTTT. This sequence encodes CASSVPQPSHEANTGELFF.